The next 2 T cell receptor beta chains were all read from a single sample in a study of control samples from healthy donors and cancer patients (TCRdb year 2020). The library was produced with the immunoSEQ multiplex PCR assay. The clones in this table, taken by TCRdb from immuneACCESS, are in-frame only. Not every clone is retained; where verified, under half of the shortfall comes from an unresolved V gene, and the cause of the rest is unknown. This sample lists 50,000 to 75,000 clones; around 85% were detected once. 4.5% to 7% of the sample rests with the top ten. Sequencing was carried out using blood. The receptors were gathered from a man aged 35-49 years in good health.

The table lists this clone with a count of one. This CDR3 reads CSMRGNGNTIYF. DNA for the CDR3: TGCAGCATGAGGGGGAATGGAAACACCATATATTTT. The chain combines TRBV29-1 with TRBJ1-3, with D possibly matching TRBD1 (6 bases). Trimming cost V 8 bases and J 3 bases, with 11 bases left between them. The CDR3 loop spans 12 amino acids. Per germline, CDR1 SQVTM and CDR2 ANQGSEA.

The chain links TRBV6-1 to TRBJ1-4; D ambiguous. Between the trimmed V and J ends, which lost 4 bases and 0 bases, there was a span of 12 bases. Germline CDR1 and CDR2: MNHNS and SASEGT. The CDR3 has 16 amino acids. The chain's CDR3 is CASSGRAVATNEKLFF. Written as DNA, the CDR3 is TGTGCCAGCAGTGGACGGGCTGTTGCAACTAATGAAAAACTGTTTTTT.